These 24 T cell receptor beta chains were all obtained from the same sample, sequenced in a study of blood T cells in healthy people across ages (dated by TCRdb to the mid-2010s). The library was prepared using 5' RACE. A second PCR of about 6 to 11 cycles was run with a J-beta primer mix and a sample-barcoded 5' primer. The public reads were run again by TCRdb, first through fastp at Q25 and then through MiXCR, and only productive beta chains were kept. Each entry is one CDR3 protein sequence, shown with its most common DNA and genes. The sample includes fewer than 2 million distinct CDR3 sequences, with more than 35% observed a single time. The top ten hold around 23% of the sample. Sequencing was done on a sample of blood. Every receptor here comes from a human donor in good health.

The CDR3 sequence: CAISERDRVNEQYF. The CDR3 DNA is TGTGCCATCAGTGAGCGGGACAGGGTCAATGAGCAGTACTTC. This chain uses TRBV10-3 with TRBJ2-5; 9 bases match TRBD1. Germline V lookup: CDR1 ENHRY, CDR2 SYGVKD. This CDR3 has 14 amino acids. V lost 2 bases to trimming and J lost 11 bases; unmatched junction nucleotides: 9.

This clonotype occurred a few times. This chain connects TRBV6-1 to TRBJ1-3, with no clear D. The CDR3 is 15 residues long. V lost 3 bases, J lost 2 bases, and 11 bases lay in between. CDR1 and CDR2 from the germline V gene are MNHNS and SASEGT. As DNA, the CDR3 is TGTGCCAGCAGTGAGGGCAGCGAGCCTGGAAACACCATATATTTT. It translates to CASSEGSEPGNTIYF.

The chain couples TRBV29-1 to TRBJ2-3; D unresolved. This CDR3 spans 14 amino acids. V was pared by 6 bases and J by 2 bases, with 15 bases between. From germline, CDR1 is SQVTM and CDR2 ANQGSEA. The CDR3 loop reads CSVRLGRATDTQYF. The DNA for the CDR3 is TGCAGCGTCCGCCTGGGCAGAGCCACAGATACGCAGTATTTT.

This clonotype has more than one count but fewer than ten. The gene calls are TRBV12-3 or TRBV12-4 and TRBJ2-1, with 8 positions matching TRBD2. CDR3 length: 12 amino acids. The junction had 3 bases not matched to a gene; V was cut back by 5 bases and J by 9 bases. The CDR3 sequence: CASSGTRSEQFF. The CDR3 DNA is TGTGCCAGCAGTGGGACTAGAAGTGAGCAGTTCTTC.

This rearrangement joins TRBV6-1 to TRBJ1-2; 8 bases align to TRBD1. The ends lost 8 bases at V and 7 bases at J; junction bases unmatched: 12. Germline V gene data show CDR1 as MNHNS and CDR2 as SASEGT. This CDR3 is built from 14 residues. CDR3 amino acids: CASVWTGLRSGYTF. CDR3 nucleotide sequence: TGTGCCAGCGTGTGGACAGGGTTACGCTCTGGCTACACCTTC.

The gene calls are TRBV3-1 and TRBJ2-5, with D hard to call. The tail of the sequence fits TRBJ2-7 better, so the J call may be wrong. The CDR3 is 14 residues long. Germline V gene data show CDR1 as LGHDT and CDR2 as YNNKEL (reference sequence). The CDR3 DNA reads TGTGCCAGCAGCCAAGCAGAGAGCTCCTACGAGCAGTACTTC. Its protein is CASSQAESSYEQYF.

This clonotype showed up just a few times. This chain connects TRBV24-1 to TRBJ2-5; 8 nucleotides align to TRBD1. The CDR3 is made up of 16 amino acids. Per the germline V gene, CDR1 is KGHDR and CDR2 is SFDVKD. V shed 4 bases and J 5 bases; nucleotides not matched to a gene: 11. The CDR3 region has the DNA TGTGCCACCAGTGACCTCGGGACAGGAGGTGTGGAGACCCAGTACTTC. Amino acid sequence: CATSDLGTGGVETQYF.

This chain connects TRBV27 to TRBJ2-4; unclear D gene. The J call may not be correct, given that the DNA end is closer to TRBJ2-7. Germline V gene data show CDR1 as MNHEY and CDR2 as SMNVEV (reference sequence). The CDR3 has 13 residues. CDR3 coding DNA: TGTGCCAGCGGAAAAGACGAGTACAACGAGCAGTACTTC. Amino acids: CASGKDEYNEQYF.

This clonotype has a single count. V usage is TRBV4-3 and J usage is TRBJ1-6; D gene unclear. V was pared by 5 bases and J by 10 bases, with 15 bases between. CDR3 length: 14 residues. CDR1 and CDR2 from the germline V gene are LGHNA and YSLEER. CDR3 in amino acids: CASSLAGSMSPLHF. Written as DNA, the CDR3 is TGCGCCAGCAGCTTGGCCGGCTCGATGTCACCCCTCCACTTT.

The rearrangement links TRBV5-5 to TRBJ1-1, with D possibly TRBD1 on 5 matching bases. Trimming cost V 0 bases and J 7 bases, with 13 bases left between them. The CDR3 runs to 14 residues. The V gene's germline CDR1 is SGHKS and CDR2 YYEKEE (reference sequence). CDR3 loop: CASSLGRGYNEAFF. For the CDR3, the DNA is TGTGCCAGCAGCTTGGGTAGGGGATATAATGAAGCTTTCTTT.

V gene TRBV28 combines with J gene TRBJ2-7; the D gene is possibly TRBD2 (5 bases). Trimming took off 5 bases at V and 3 bases at J, with 14 bases between the two ends. This CDR3 contains 14 residues. Germline CDR1 reads MDHEN; CDR2 reads SYDVKM. CDR3 coding DNA: TGTGCCAGCAGTACTATGACGGGAAACTACGAGCAGTACTTC. This translates into CASSTMTGNYEQYF.

In this sample, this clonotype turned up a few times. The chain employs TRBV4-3 and TRBJ2-1, with D perhaps assigned TRBD1 or TRBD2 (6 bases each). Per germline, CDR1 LGHNA and CDR2 YSLEER. V lost 0 bases to trimming and J lost 6 bases, with 15 bases between them. The CDR3 has 16 amino acids. The CDR3 sequence: CASSQDFWGAPNEQFF. CDR3 bases: TGCGCCAGCAGCCAAGATTTCTGGGGGGCCCCCAATGAGCAGTTCTTC.

The chain combines TRBV20-1 with TRBJ2-3; 9 positions agree with TRBD2. The CDR3 is 14 residues long. The V segment lost 6 bases and the J segment 5 bases; nucleotides outside the gene matches: 9. Germline loops: CDR1 DFQATT, CDR2 SNEGSKA (reference sequence). The CDR3 loop is CSAIGTSQRDTQYF. CDR3 bases: TGCAGTGCCATCGGGACTAGCCAACGAGATACGCAGTATTTT.

This clonotype was detected only a few times. The rearrangement uses TRBV4-1 and TRBJ2-5, with TRBD2 matching over 8 bases. The V gene's germline CDR1 is MGHRA and CDR2 YSYEKL. The junction had 13 bases not matched to a gene; V was cut back by 0 bases and J by 7 bases. This CDR3 is 17 amino acids long. The chain's CDR3 is CASSQDGFFNGLATQYF. CDR3 sequence (DNA): TGCGCCAGCAGCCAAGATGGGTTCTTTAACGGACTAGCGACCCAGTACTTC.

This clonotype was detected a few times. This chain joins TRBV29-1 and TRBJ2-7; either TRBD1 or TRBD2 may fit D (6 bases each). With 6 bases removed from V and 2 bases from J, the gap between germline ends came to 20 bases. This CDR3 is built from 15 residues. CDR1 and CDR2 from the germline V gene are SQVTM and ANQGSEA. CDR3 nucleotides: TGCAGCGTGAGGGGGAAGGCTGGGGGGACCTACGAGCAGTACTTC. This translates into CSVRGKAGGTYEQYF.

CDR3 protein: CASSLVGSRWGEQYF. CDR3 nucleotide sequence: TGTGCCAGCAGTTTAGTCGGCAGCCGGTGGGGCGAGCAGTACTTC. V usage is TRBV12-3 or TRBV12-4 and J usage is TRBJ2-7; D gene uncertain. Trimming removed 1 base from V and 6 bases from J, with 16 bases in between. This CDR3 spans 15 amino acids.

This clonotype has only a few counts. The chain carries TRBV24-1 and TRBJ2-5; D might be TRBD2 (6 bases). Germline V gene data show CDR1 as KGHDR and CDR2 as SFDVKD. The ends were cut back, 11 bases at V and 5 bases at J, with 11 bases in the middle. The CDR3 extends over 11 amino acids. CDR3: CAIGTYETQYF. The CDR3 coding sequence is TGTGCCATCGGGACTTATGAGACCCAGTACTTC.

This chain links TRBV2 with TRBJ2-1, with D hard to call. The CDR3 totals 12 residues. Germline V gene data show CDR1 as SNHLY and CDR2 as FYNNEI. Trimming shortened V by 6 bases and J by 5 bases, and 8 bases separated the two germline ends. The CDR3 loop is CASRIYDNEQFF. The CDR3 DNA sequence: TGTGCCAGCAGGATCTACGACAATGAGCAGTTCTTC.

The chain joins TRBV20-1 to TRBJ2-1; 8 bases agree with TRBD1. Germline V CDR1 and CDR2: DFQATT, SNEGSKA (reference sequence). There are 14 residues in the CDR3. The V and J ends lost 3 bases and 3 bases, in that order; junction bases with no gene match: 4. The CDR3 spells CSASGTGNYNEQFF. CDR3 DNA sequence: TGCAGTGCTAGTGGGACAGGTAACTACAATGAGCAGTTCTTC.

This clonotype was seen ten or more times. The chain carries TRBV7-2 and TRBJ2-5; D unresolved. The germline V and J ends were trimmed by 5 bases and 0 bases, with 10 bases remaining between them. Germline CDR1 reads SGHTA; CDR2 reads FQGNSA. The CDR3 consists of 14 residues. CDR3 sequence: CASSLLTYQETQYF. Written as DNA, the CDR3 is TGTGCCAGCAGCCTTCTTACGTACCAAGAGACCCAGTACTTC.

This clonotype has more than one count but fewer than ten. This chain connects TRBV13 to TRBJ2-6, with D unclear. This CDR3 has 15 amino acids. The germline V gene encodes CDR1 PRHDT and CDR2 FYEKMQ (reference sequence). Deletions cut 5 bases from V and 0 bases from J, with 8 bases between. CDR3 region: CASSRGPSGANVLTF. DNA for the CDR3: TGTGCCAGCAGCCGAGGACCCTCTGGGGCCAACGTCCTGACTTTC.

This chain links TRBV5-1 with TRBJ2-3, with 13 bases fitting TRBD2. This CDR3 has 18 amino acids. CDR1 and CDR2 (germline): SGHRS, YFSETQ. V shed 2 bases, J shed 10 bases, and the junction held 16 bases outside the gene matches. This chain's CDR3 is CASSFGLAGALLNGAQYF. CDR3 in DNA: TGCGCCAGCAGCTTCGGACTAGCGGGGGCCCTCCTAAATGGAGCGCAGTATTTT.

The chain uses TRBV6-5 and TRBJ1-1; D call uncertain. The V and J ends lost 5 bases and 0 bases respectively, with 13 bases between them. Germline V gene lookup returns CDR1 MNHEY and CDR2 SVGAGI. The CDR3 consists of 15 residues. CDR3 nucleotide sequence: TGTGCCAGCAGTCGTTTACAGCCCGTGAACACTGAAGCTTTCTTT. This gives the protein CASSRLQPVNTEAFF.

This sequence joins TRBV27 and TRBJ2-7, with 7 bases lining up with TRBD1. This CDR3 is built from 16 residues. Germline assignment: CDR1 MNHEY and CDR2 SMNVEV (reference sequence). V dropped 6 bases and J dropped 7; count of bases not matched to a gene: 18. The CDR3 sequence is CASSLTPWTGGGEQYF. For the CDR3, the DNA is TGTGCCAGCAGCCTAACCCCCTGGACAGGTGGGGGAGAGCAGTACTTC.